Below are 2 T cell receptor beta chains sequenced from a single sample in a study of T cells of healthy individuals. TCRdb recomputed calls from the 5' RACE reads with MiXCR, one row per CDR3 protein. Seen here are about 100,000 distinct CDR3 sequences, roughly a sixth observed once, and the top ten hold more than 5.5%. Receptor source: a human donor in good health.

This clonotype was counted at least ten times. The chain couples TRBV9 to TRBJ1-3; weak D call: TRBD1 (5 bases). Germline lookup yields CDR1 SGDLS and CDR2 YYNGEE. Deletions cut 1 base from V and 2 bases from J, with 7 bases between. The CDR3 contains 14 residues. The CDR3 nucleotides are TGTGCCAGCAGCGTATCAGGGACTGGAAACACCATATATTTT. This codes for CASSVSGTGNTIYF.

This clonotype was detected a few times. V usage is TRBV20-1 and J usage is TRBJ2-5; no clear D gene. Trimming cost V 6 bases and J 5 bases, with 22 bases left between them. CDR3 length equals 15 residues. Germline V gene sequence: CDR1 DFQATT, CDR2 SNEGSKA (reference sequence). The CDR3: CSAPDALMFSETQYF. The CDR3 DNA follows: TGCAGTGCACCGGACGCTTTAATGTTCTCCGAGACCCAGTACTTC.